This T cell receptor beta chain was identified in a study of molecular identifiers for immune sequencing clone quantification. Study results and limitations: Detecting spiked Jurkat TCR RNA from one cell among some 990,000 naive cells was reportedly possible.

This clonotype occurred a few times. What it recognizes is unknown. Germline CDR1 and CDR2: KGHDR and SFDVKD. V trimming: 5 bases; J trimming: 6 bases; junction bases outside the gene matches: 15. This CDR3 region has 17 residues. Naive CD8 T cells were sorted as CD8+CD4-CCR7+CD45RA+. TCR libraries were built in bulk with a published protocol and specific TCR primers. Each CDR3 protein gets one entry after TCRdb re-called the PCR reads with MiXCR. The table lists approximately 680,000 distinct CDR3 sequences, 25% of them singletons. The TCR sequence derives from a human donor in good health. Some libraries in this study had Jurkat cell RNA spiked in. The sequencing sample was made of naive CD8+ T cells from blood, with Jurkat cell RNA spiked in. The subset is: FACS-sorted CD8+CD4-CCR7+CD45RA+ naive T cells. The chain employs TRBV24-1 and TRBJ2-1; 7 nucleotides line up with TRBD2. For the CDR3, the DNA is TGTGCCACCAGTGGTCCCAGTGAGCCAGCGGGGATCAATGAGCAGTTCTTC. It translates to CATSGPSEPAGINEQFF.